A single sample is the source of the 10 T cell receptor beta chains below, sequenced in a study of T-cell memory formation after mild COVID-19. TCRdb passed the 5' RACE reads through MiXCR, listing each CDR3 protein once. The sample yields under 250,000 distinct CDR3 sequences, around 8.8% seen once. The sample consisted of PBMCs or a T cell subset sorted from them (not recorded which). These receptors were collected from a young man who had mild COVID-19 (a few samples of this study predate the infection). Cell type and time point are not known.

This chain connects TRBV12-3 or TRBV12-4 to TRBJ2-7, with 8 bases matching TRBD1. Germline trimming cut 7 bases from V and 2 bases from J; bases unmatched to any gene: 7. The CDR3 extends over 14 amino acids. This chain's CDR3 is CASTRTGSAYEQYF. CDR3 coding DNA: TGTGCCAGCACCCGGACAGGGTCTGCCTACGAGCAGTACTTC.

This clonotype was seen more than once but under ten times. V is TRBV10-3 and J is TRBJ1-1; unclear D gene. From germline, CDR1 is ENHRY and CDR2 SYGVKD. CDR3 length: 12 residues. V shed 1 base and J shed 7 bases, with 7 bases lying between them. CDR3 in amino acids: CAISEFGNEAFF. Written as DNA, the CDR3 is TGTGCCATCAGTGAGTTTGGGAATGAAGCTTTCTTT.

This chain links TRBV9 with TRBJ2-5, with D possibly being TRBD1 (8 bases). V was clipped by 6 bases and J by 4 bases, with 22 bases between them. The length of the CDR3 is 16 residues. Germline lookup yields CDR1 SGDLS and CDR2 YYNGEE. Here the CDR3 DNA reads TGTGCCAGCACCCCACAGGGGGGGGGGCGGGGAGAGACCCAGTACTTC. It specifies CASTPQGGGRGETQYF.

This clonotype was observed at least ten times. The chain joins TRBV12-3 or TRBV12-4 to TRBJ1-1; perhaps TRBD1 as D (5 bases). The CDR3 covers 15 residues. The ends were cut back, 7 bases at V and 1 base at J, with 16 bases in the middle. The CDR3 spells CASKRSGRGNTEAFF. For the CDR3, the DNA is TGTGCCAGCAAGCGTTCAGGGAGAGGGAACACTGAAGCTTTCTTT.

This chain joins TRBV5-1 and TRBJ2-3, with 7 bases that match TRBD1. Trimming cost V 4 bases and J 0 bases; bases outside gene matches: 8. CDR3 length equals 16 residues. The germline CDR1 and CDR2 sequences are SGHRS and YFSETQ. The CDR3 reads CASSLGTAFSTDTQYF. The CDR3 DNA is TGCGCCAGCAGCCTCGGGACAGCTTTTAGCACAGATACGCAGTATTTT.

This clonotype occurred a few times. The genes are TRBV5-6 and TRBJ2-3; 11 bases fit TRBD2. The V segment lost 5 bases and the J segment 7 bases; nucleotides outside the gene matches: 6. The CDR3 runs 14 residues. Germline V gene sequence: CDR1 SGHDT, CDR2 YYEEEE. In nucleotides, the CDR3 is TGTGCCAGCAGTTTGACTAGCGGGGCGCATACGCAGTATTTT. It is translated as CASSLTSGAHTQYF.

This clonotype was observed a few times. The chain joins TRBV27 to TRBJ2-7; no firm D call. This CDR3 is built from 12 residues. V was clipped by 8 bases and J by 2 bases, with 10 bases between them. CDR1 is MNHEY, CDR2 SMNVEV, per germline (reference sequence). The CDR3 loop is CASGWIPYEQYF. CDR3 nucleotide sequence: TGTGCCAGCGGGTGGATTCCCTACGAGCAGTACTTC.

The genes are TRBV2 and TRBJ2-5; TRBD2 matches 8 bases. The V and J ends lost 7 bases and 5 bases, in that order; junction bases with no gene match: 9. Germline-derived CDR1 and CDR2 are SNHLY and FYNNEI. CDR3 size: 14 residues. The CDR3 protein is CASTPPAGVETQYF. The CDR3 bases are TGTGCCAGCACCCCCCCAGCGGGGGTTGAGACCCAGTACTTC.

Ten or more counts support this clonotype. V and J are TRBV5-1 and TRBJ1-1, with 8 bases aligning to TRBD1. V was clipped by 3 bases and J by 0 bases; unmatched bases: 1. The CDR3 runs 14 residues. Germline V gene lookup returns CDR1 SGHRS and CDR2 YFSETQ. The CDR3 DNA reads TGCGCCAGCAGCTCGACAGGGGTGAACACTGAAGCTTTCTTT. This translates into CASSSTGVNTEAFF. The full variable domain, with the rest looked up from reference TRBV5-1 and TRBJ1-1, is KAGVTQTPRYLIKTRGQQVTLSCSPISGHRSVSWYQQTPGQGLQFLFEYFSETQRNKGNFPGRFSGRQFSNSRSEMNVSTLELGDSALYLCASSSTGVNTEAFFGQGTRLTVV.

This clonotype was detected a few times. The CDR3 region is CASSAGAANTGELFF. The CDR3 DNA reads as TGTGCCAGCAGCGCGGGGGCAGCGAACACCGGGGAGCTGTTTTTT. The V call is TRBV5-4, the J call TRBJ2-2, with a possible D match to TRBD2 (7 bases). The germline V and J ends were trimmed by 4 bases and 0 bases, with 10 bases remaining between them. Germline V gives CDR1 SGHNT, CDR2 YYREEE (reference sequence). The CDR3 sequence is 15 residues long.